This record covers a single T cell receptor (beta chain). What it binds is not known. These data originate in a study of cytomegalovirus exposure and HLA in healthy donors. For the study at large: Early release data held some 80 million unique TCRs from HLA-typed donors. Study conclusions and caveats: A later analysis linked a missense DCLRE1C variant to TCR beta V- and J-gene trimming.

The CDR3 covers 15 residues. Unmatched junction bases numbered 5, after V lost 1 base and J lost 3 bases. Germline CDR1 LGHNA, CDR2 YSLEER. The PCR used 60 Vbeta and 13 Jbeta primers. Repertoires were generated with immunoSEQ multiplex PCR, while TCRdb's copy carries only in-frame clones and drops some. The sample has 150,000 to 200,000 clones, 79% seen once; the top ten hold 2.3%. The genes are TRBV4-3 and TRBJ2-7; 8 nucleotides align to TRBD1. The sequence came from a woman aged 45-65 years in good health and CMV-seronegative. Material: PBMCs. The CDR3 DNA sequence: TGCGCCAGCAGCCAAGGAGGACAGGGAATCTACGAGCAGTACTTC. Translation: CASSQGGQGIYEQYF.